This TCR beta chain is drawn from a study of cytomegalovirus exposure and HLA in healthy donors. This clone was seen more than once but under ten times. Its antigen is not known. Measured with immunoSEQ multiplex PCR; TCRdb has only the in-frame clones, and not every one. The sample consists of 200,000 to 250,000 clones, roughly 84% of them appearing once. The CDR3 length is 14 residues. Germline V gene data show CDR1 as PRHDT and CDR2 as FYEKMQ (reference sequence). V lost 6 bases and J lost 4, with 12 bases in between. Findings of the study overall: About 180 TCR beta chains were listed as cytomegalovirus-associated.

This TCR was recovered from a woman aged 18-29 years in good health and CMV-seropositive. Sequencing used PBMCs. This sequence joins TRBV13 and TRBJ1-4; a possible D gene is TRBD1 (6 bases). The CDR3 DNA follows: TGTGCCAGCAGGAGAAGGACAGTTAATGAAAAACTGTTTTTT. It translates to CASRRRTVNEKLFF.